This record covers a single TCR beta chain. Libraries were prepared by immunoSEQ multiplex PCR; TCRdb keeps only in-frame clonotypes and omits some of them. The repertoire holds about 1 million clones, around 75% seen once, with about 1.5% in the top ten. V was cut by 0 bases and J by 0 bases, with 10 bases left in between. The germline CDR1 and CDR2 sequences are SGHRS and YFSETQ. This CDR3 spans 16 amino acids. This sample was included in a study of shared clonotypes between healthy human individuals. This sequence joins TRBV5-1 and TRBJ1-3, with unresolved D. The sample comprised memory CD4+ T cells sorted from blood. Indicated subset: CD45RA-negative fraction. This sequence originates from a young man in good health. The CDR3 region is CASSLVAIGSGNTIYF. For the CDR3, the DNA is TGCGCCAGCAGCTTGGTCGCAATCGGCTCTGGAAACACCATATATTTT. Based on the CDR3 plus reference TRBV5-1 and TRBJ1-3, the full variable domain is KAGVTQTPRYLIKTRGQQVTLSCSPISGHRSVSWYQQTPGQGLQFLFEYFSETQRNKGNFPGRFSGRQFSNSRSEMNVSTLELGDSALYLCASSLVAIGSGNTIYFGEGSWLTVV.